This T cell receptor beta chain emerged from a study of T cell responses to AZD1222 COVID-19 vaccine. General study results and limits: Baseline seropositivity characterized only a handful of AZD1222 recipients.

Here immunoSEQ multiplex PCR was the method, and the copy in TCRdb shows in-frame clones only, minus some. Of over 130,000 clones listed, 94% were seen once; the top ten hold roughly 1.3%. About this clone: Its antigen remains unidentified.

The sequence came from an adult in good health. The source was peripheral blood, collected on day 0 of AZD1222 vaccination.

CDR3 in amino acids: CATSDFPARGGGETQYF. The CDR3 nucleotides read TGTGCCACCAGTGATTTTCCCGCGCGGGGGGGTGGAGAGACCCAGTACTTC. The chain joins TRBV24-1 to TRBJ2-5; 9 bases align to TRBD2. The germline V gene encodes CDR1 KGHDR and CDR2 SFDVKD. Unmatched junction bases numbered 9, after V lost 1 base and J lost 4 bases. The CDR3 is 17 amino acids.